The next 18 T cell receptor beta chains were all read from a single sample in a study of cytomegalovirus exposure and HLA in healthy donors. PCR amplification relied on 60 Vbeta primers (plus 13 Jbeta primers). TCRdb's table, derived via immunoSEQ multiplex PCR, lists solely in-frame clones and lacks some. The table records roughly 120,000 clones, around 81% of them present only once. What was sequenced was PBMCs. These receptors came from a woman aged 25-40 years in good health and CMV-seronegative.

This clone appeared a few times. V is TRBV5-1 and J is TRBJ2-5; weak D call: TRBD1 (5 bases). Per the germline V gene, CDR1 is SGHRS and CDR2 is YFSETQ. Trimming took 0 bases from V and 11 from J, leaving 20 bases between them. The CDR3 has 15 residues. CDR3 sequence: CASSLDRTLSSRQYF. The CDR3 DNA follows: TGCGCCAGCAGCTTGGATAGGACACTCTCATCGAGGCAGTACTTC.

V is TRBV11-2 and J is TRBJ2-1; D might be TRBD2 (5 bases). Per the germline V gene, CDR1 is SGHAT and CDR2 is FQNNGV. V was cut by 1 base and J by 4 bases, with 5 bases left in between. This CDR3 contains 13 residues. CDR3 protein: CASSLAGYNEQFF. CDR3 sequence (DNA): TGTGCCAGCAGCTTAGCGGGATACAATGAGCAGTTCTTC.

V usage is TRBV6-5 and J usage is TRBJ1-5; no firm D call. Germline-derived CDR1 and CDR2 are MNHEY and SVGAGI. The V end was cut by 6 bases, the J end by 0 bases, with 6 bases between. CDR3 length: 13 amino acids. Here the CDR3 reads CASRLYSNQPQHF. In DNA, the CDR3 is TGTGCCAGCAGATTATATAGCAATCAGCCCCAGCATTTT.

J is TRBJ1-1 and V is TRBV6-5; 7 bases fit TRBD1. Germline CDR1 and CDR2: MNHEY and SVGAGI. V lost 8 bases, J lost 4 bases, and 7 bases stayed unmatched. There are 13 residues in the CDR3. CDR3 sequence: CASWQGGSTEAFF. CDR3 in DNA: TGTGCCAGCTGGCAGGGGGGCTCCACTGAAGCTTTCTTT.

V is TRBV7-3 and J is TRBJ2-2; D possibly corresponds to TRBD1 (7 bases). Looked up from germline, CDR1 is SGHTA and CDR2 is FQGTGA. V shed 8 bases and J shed 4 bases, with 17 bases lying between them. The CDR3 extends over 15 amino acids. DNA of the CDR3: TGTGCCAGCGGTTCGCTTCAGGGGGGCACCGGGGAGCTGTTTTTT. This sequence encodes CASGSLQGGTGELFF. Together with reference TRBV7-3 and TRBJ2-2, the CDR3 gives the full variable domain: GAGVSQTPSNKVTEKGKYVELRCDPISGHTALYWYRQSLGQGPEFLIYFQGTGAADDSGLPNDRFFAVRPEGSVSTLKIQRTERGDSAVYLCASGSLQGGTGELFFGEGSRLTVL.

The chain has TRBV5-4 and TRBJ2-7, with TRBD1 matching 9 bases. CDR3 length: 14 residues. Germline trimming cut 3 bases from V and 4 bases from J; bases unmatched to any gene: 5. Germline CDR1 and CDR2: SGHNT and YYREEE (reference sequence). The CDR3 protein is CASSYSTGGYEQYF. The CDR3 DNA is TGTGCCAGCAGCTACTCGACAGGGGGATACGAGCAGTACTTC. Filled out from reference TRBV5-4 and TRBJ2-7, the complete variable domain reads ETGVTQSPTHLIKTRGQQVTLRCSSQSGHNTVSWYQQALGQGPQFIFQYYREEENGRGNFPPRFSGLQFPNYSSELNVNALELDDSALYLCASSYSTGGYEQYFGPGTRLTVT.

The gene calls are TRBV30 and TRBJ1-1; D not resolved. Trimming pared 2 bases from V and 6 bases from J, leaving 7 bases between. The length of the CDR3 is 11 residues. Germline V CDR1 and CDR2: GTSNPN, SVGIG (reference sequence). CDR3: CAWSRTAEAFF. CDR3 nucleotides: TGTGCCTGGAGTAGGACTGCTGAAGCTTTCTTT.

V and J are TRBV14 and TRBJ2-1; 10 bases are shared with TRBD2. Germline lookup yields CDR1 SGHDN and CDR2 FVKESK. J lost 3 bases, V lost 4 bases, and 6 bases had no gene match. CDR3 size: 16 residues. The CDR3 DNA reads TGTGCCAGCAGCCGGAAACTAGCGGGAAGCTACAATGAGCAGTTCTTC. Translated, it gives CASSRKLAGSYNEQFF.

CDR3 region: CASSQGTSGDSYEQYF. CDR3 bases: TGTGCCAGCAGCCAAGGCACAAGCGGAGACTCCTACGAGCAGTACTTC. The chain links TRBV4-2 to TRBJ2-7; D may be TRBD2 (5 bases). CDR1 LGHNA and CDR2 YNFKEQ come from the germline V gene. V shed 1 base and J shed 0 bases, with 13 bases lying between them. The CDR3 contains 16 residues.

The V call is TRBV16, the J call TRBJ2-7, with 10 bases identical to TRBD1. V lost 0 bases and J lost 6; bases outside the gene matches: 5. The CDR3 has 15 residues. In germline, CDR1 is KGHSY, CDR2 FQNENV. The CDR3 coding sequence is TGTGCCAGCAGCCAATCGGCGGACAGGGGGTTCGAGCAGTACTTC. Translating gives CASSQSADRGFEQYF. The variable domain in full, completed from reference TRBV16 and TRBJ2-7, reads GEEVAQTPKHLVRGEGQKAKLYCAPIKGHSYVFWYQQVLKNEFKFLISFQNENVFDETGMPKERFSAKCLPNSPCSLEIQATKLEDSAVYFCASSQSADRGFEQYFGPGTRLTVT.

The chain carries TRBV28 and TRBJ2-7, with 7 positions matching TRBD2. After removal of 4 bases from V and 6 bases from J, the junction contained 12 bases not matched to a gene. CDR3 length equals 15 residues. Germline CDR1 and CDR2: MDHEN and SYDVKM. The CDR3 loop is CASSSPRTRIPEQYF. The DNA of the CDR3 is TGTGCCAGCAGTTCCCCACGGACTAGGATTCCCGAGCAGTACTTC. Complete variable domain (other parts from reference TRBV28 and TRBJ2-7): DVKVTQSSRYLVKRTGEKVFLECVQDMDHENMFWYRQDPGLGLRLIYFSYDVKMKEKGDIPEGYSVSREKKERFSLILESASTNQTSMYLCASSSPRTRIPEQYFGPGTRLTVT.

The chain couples TRBV2 to TRBJ2-5; maybe TRBD1 (6 bases). The last part of the DNA fits TRBJ2-7 better; the J call may be wrong. Germline CDR1 SNHLY, CDR2 FYNNEI. The CDR3 is 14 amino acids. CDR3 bases: TGTGCCAGCAGAGGACAGTCGAGCCTTCACGAGCAGTACTTC. Residues: CASRGQSSLHEQYF.

This clone was recorded once. This rearrangement joins TRBV4-1 to TRBJ2-7, with D tentatively TRBD2 (5 bases). Germline CDR1 reads MGHRA; CDR2 reads YSYEKL. Trimming shortened V by 0 bases and J by 7 bases, and 13 bases separated the two germline ends. This CDR3 region has 14 residues. The CDR3 DNA reads as TGCGCCAGCAGCCAAGACAGGACTTCGGGAGAGCAGTACTTC. Residues: CASSQDRTSGEQYF.

The CDR3 bases are TGTGCCAGCAGCTCTCAGGGGAGCTCCTACAATGAGCAGTTCTTC. Amino acids: CASSSQGSSYNEQFF. The J gene is TRBJ2-1, the V gene TRBV14; perhaps TRBD1 as D (6 bases). CDR3 size: 15 residues. Germline values: CDR1 SGHDN, CDR2 FVKESK. Trimming left V 5 bases short and J 0 bases short, with 11 bases between.

This chain links TRBV28 with TRBJ1-2; TRBD1 agrees at 8 bases. The V segment lost 10 bases and the J segment 5 bases; nucleotides outside the gene matches: 6. This CDR3 has 12 amino acids. Germline CDR1 and CDR2: MDHEN and SYDVKM. CDR3 coding DNA: TGTGCCACCAACAGGGGGGTATATGGCTACACCTTC. It yields the protein CATNRGVYGYTF.

This rearrangement joins TRBV7-8 to TRBJ2-2; possibly TRBD1 for D (6 bases). Germline-derived CDR1 and CDR2 are SGHVS and FQNEAQ. CDR3 length equals 20 residues. V was trimmed by 1 base and J by 5 bases, leaving 26 bases between them. CDR3 coding DNA: TGTGCCAGCAGCTTAGGTTCCGGGACACGATCCCCGCTAGGTACCGGGGAGCTGTTTTTT. Protein: CASSLGSGTRSPLGTGELFF.

The V call is TRBV14, the J call TRBJ2-7; TRBD2 aligns across 8 bases. The CDR3 runs to 18 residues. The V gene's germline CDR1 is SGHDN and CDR2 FVKESK. V lost 1 base to trimming and J lost 0 bases; unmatched junction nucleotides: 11. The CDR3 loop reads CASSQGASRAGVSYEQYF. DNA for the CDR3: TGTGCCAGCAGCCAAGGGGCCTCTAGAGCGGGAGTCTCCTACGAGCAGTACTTC.

J is TRBJ2-1 and V is TRBV5-1; D not resolved. The CDR3 consists of 16 residues. Germline assignment: CDR1 SGHRS and CDR2 YFSETQ. With 7 bases removed from V and 0 bases from J, the gap between germline ends came to 17 bases. The CDR3 DNA reads TGCGCCAGCTACCCCGGGTCCTACCCCTCCTACAATGAGCAGTTCTTC. Translating gives CASYPGSYPSYNEQFF.